This is a list of T cell receptor beta chains from one sample in a study of PD-1 blockade in mismatch repair-deficient tumors. Generated by immunoSEQ multiplex PCR, the TCRdb table keeps only in-frame clones and is missing some. Among some 97,000 clones listed, 82% were seen once. Here the sequenced sample was peripheral blood, taken 36 weeks after starting pembrolizumab. The receptors were sampled from an adult with mismatch repair-deficient cancer. Both conserved end residues are part of each CDR3. D genes are given only for firm matches. The size field is filled for only some rows; it gives once, few, many or a size class.

cdr3_nt	cdr3_aa	clone_size	d_call	v_call	j_call
TGTGCCAGCAGCCAATCAGGGATCAAGGCGAACACCGGGGAGCTGTTTTTT	CASSQSGIKANTGELFF	NA	NA	TRBV5-4	TRBJ2-2
TGTGCCAGCAGTGGACAGGGAGGGACCGAGCAGTACTTC	CASSGQGGTEQYF	NA	NA	TRBV2	TRBJ2-7
TGTGCCAGCAGCTCCCAGGCCGGGGGAAGGAACAATGAGCAGTTCTTC	CASSSQAGGRNNEQFF	NA	NA	TRBV7-3	TRBJ2-1
TGTGCCAGCAGCTTAGTGGCCAAACAGGGGGCTGGGGCCAACGTCCTGACTTTC	CASSLVAKQGAGANVLTF	NA	TRBD1	TRBV7-9	TRBJ2-6
TGTGCCAGCAGCTTAGAACAGTCAGAGACCCAGTACTTC	CASSLEQSETQYF	NA	NA	TRBV7-3	TRBJ2-5
TGTGCCAGCAGCTTAGGGGACAGGGTGATTACCTTC	CASSLGDRVITF	few	TRBD1	TRBV7-2	TRBJ1-2
TGTGCCAGCAGCTGGACTAGCGGGACATACAATGAGCAGTTCTTC	CASSWTSGTYNEQFF	NA	TRBD2	TRBV7-3	TRBJ2-1
TGTGCCAGCAGCCGTGGACAGGGTTTGGATCAGCCCCAGCATTTT	CASSRGQGLDQPQHF	few	TRBD1	TRBV9	TRBJ1-5
TGTGCCAGCAGCTTGAGGCCTAGCGGGACCACCGGGGAGCTGTTTTTT	CASSLRPSGTTGELFF	NA	TRBD2	TRBV5-4	TRBJ2-2
TGCGCCAGCAGCCAAAGCGCAAGCTCGTACGAGCAGTACTTC	CASSQSASSYEQYF	NA	NA	TRBV4-1	TRBJ2-7
TGCGCCAGCAAGGACAGCTCCTACAATGAGCAGTTCTTC	CASKDSSYNEQFF	NA	NA	TRBV5-1	TRBJ2-1
TGCGCCAGCAGCTTTGGGGGTACTAATCAGCCCCAGCATTTT	CASSFGGTNQPQHF	NA	NA	TRBV5-1	TRBJ1-5
TGTGCTAGTGGTTTGGTAGGACTAGCGGAAAAATGGAGCTCCTACAATGAGCAGTTCTTC	CASGLVGLAEKWSSYNEQFF	NA	TRBD2	TRBV12-5	TRBJ2-1
TGCGCCAGCAGCTTGACTGATTCTAGCACAGATACGCAGTATTTT	CASSLTDSSTDTQYF	NA	NA	TRBV5-1	TRBJ2-3
TGTGCCAGCAGGGGCCCGAACCCCTACGAGCAGTACTTC	CASRGPNPYEQYF	NA	NA	TRBV6-5	TRBJ2-7
TGTGCCAGCAGCGGGGTAGCGGGCACCGGGGAGCTGTTTTTT	CASSGVAGTGELFF	few	TRBD2	TRBV9	TRBJ2-2
TGCGCCAGCTCCGAGGTCCTAGAGGGAGAGCAGTACTTC	CASSEVLEGEQYF	NA	NA	TRBV5-1	TRBJ2-7
TGTGCCAGTACCGACAGGTATGGGCACAATCAGCCCCAGCATTTT	CASTDRYGHNQPQHF	NA	NA	TRBV19	TRBJ1-5
TGTGCCAGCAGCCTTAAGGGGAGCAATCAGCCCCAGCATTTT	CASSLKGSNQPQHF	NA	NA	TRBV7-9	TRBJ1-5